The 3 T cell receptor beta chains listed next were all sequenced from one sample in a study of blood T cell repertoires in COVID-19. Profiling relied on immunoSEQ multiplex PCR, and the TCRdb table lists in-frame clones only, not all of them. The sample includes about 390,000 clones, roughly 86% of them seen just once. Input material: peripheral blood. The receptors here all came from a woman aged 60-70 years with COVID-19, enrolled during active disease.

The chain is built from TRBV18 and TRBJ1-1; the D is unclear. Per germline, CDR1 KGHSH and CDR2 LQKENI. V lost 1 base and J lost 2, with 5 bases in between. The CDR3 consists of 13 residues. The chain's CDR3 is CASSPQINTEAFF. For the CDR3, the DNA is TGTGCCAGCTCACCACAAATAAACACTGAAGCTTTCTTT.

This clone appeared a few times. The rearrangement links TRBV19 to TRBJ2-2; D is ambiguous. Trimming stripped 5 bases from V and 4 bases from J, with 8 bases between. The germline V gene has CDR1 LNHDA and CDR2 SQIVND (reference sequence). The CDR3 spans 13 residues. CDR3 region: CASSWAVTGELFF. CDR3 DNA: TGTGCCAGTAGTTGGGCAGTCACCGGGGAGCTGTTTTTT.

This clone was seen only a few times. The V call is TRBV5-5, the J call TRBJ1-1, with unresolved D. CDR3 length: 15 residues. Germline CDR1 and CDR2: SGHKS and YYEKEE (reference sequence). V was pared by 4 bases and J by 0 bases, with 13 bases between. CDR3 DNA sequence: TGTGCCAGCAGCCCCTACGTTAGTTTGAACACTGAAGCTTTCTTT. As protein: CASSPYVSLNTEAFF. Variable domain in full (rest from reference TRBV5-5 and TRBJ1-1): DAGVTQSPTHLIKTRGQQVTLRCSPISGHKSVSWYQQVLGQGPQFIFQYYEKEERGRGNFPDRFSARQFPNYSSELNVNALLLGDSALYLCASSPYVSLNTEAFFGQGTRLTVV.